These 8 T cell receptor beta chains share one sample of origin, sequenced in a study of blood T cell repertoires in COVID-19. Assay: immunoSEQ multiplex PCR; the TCRdb copy retains only in-frame clones and omits some. The sample holds 280,000 or so clones, 75% to 90% seen once. The specimen sequenced was PBMCs or T cells enriched from blood (not recorded which). These receptors came from a woman in her forties or fifties who had recovered from COVID-19.

The chain links TRBV6-5 to TRBJ1-1; perhaps TRBD1 as D (5 bases). Germline-derived CDR1 and CDR2 are MNHEY and SVGAGI. Trimming left V 2 bases short and J 1 base short, with 11 bases between. The CDR3 is 15 residues long. The CDR3 loop is CASSYQVQGNTEAFF. The CDR3 region has the DNA TGTGCCAGCAGTTACCAGGTTCAGGGGAACACTGAAGCTTTCTTT.

The chain carries TRBV29-1 and TRBJ1-3, with D possibly TRBD1 on 5 matching bases. Trimming shortened V by 4 bases and J by 2 bases, and 9 bases separated the two germline ends. CDR1 is SQVTM, CDR2 ANQGSEA, per germline. This CDR3 has 13 amino acids. CDR3 protein: CSVAQGPGNTIYF. The CDR3 DNA reads as TGCAGCGTTGCGCAGGGTCCTGGAAACACCATATATTTT. Complete variable domain (other parts from reference TRBV29-1 and TRBJ1-3): SAVISQKPSRDICQRGTSLTIQCQVDSQVTMMFWYRQQPGQSLTLIATANQGSEATYESGFVIDKFPISRPNLTFSTLTVSNMSPEDSSIYLCSVAQGPGNTIYFGEGSWLTVV.

This chain connects TRBV5-1 to TRBJ1-2; D not resolved. Germline V CDR1 and CDR2: SGHRS, YFSETQ. The V end lost 4 bases, the J end lost 5 bases, and 15 bases lay between the germline ends. This CDR3 contains 14 residues. In DNA, the CDR3 is TGCGCCAGCAGCGATATATCCGGGAAATATGGCTACACCTTC. Encoded protein: CASSDISGKYGYTF.

This chain connects TRBV13 to TRBJ2-1, with D possibly being TRBD2 (5 bases). Per the germline V gene, CDR1 is PRHDT and CDR2 is FYEKMQ (reference sequence). Trimming took off 5 bases at V and 8 bases at J, with 22 bases between the two ends. The CDR3 is 16 amino acids. The CDR3 DNA sequence: TGTGCCAGCAGCCCACAGACGGTAGGTCTAGCTTATGAGCAGTTCTTC. This gives the protein CASSPQTVGLAYEQFF.

This chain links TRBV3-1 (or the pseudogene TRBV3-2) with TRBJ1-4; D is ambiguous. The CDR3 is 15 amino acids. V lost 1 base and J 8 bases, leaving 14 bases between the germline ends. In germline, CDR1 is LGHDT, CDR2 YNNKEL (reference sequence). This CDR3 reads CASSQGRQGDEKLFF. For the CDR3, the DNA is TGTGCCAGCAGCCAAGGACGCCAAGGAGACGAAAAACTGTTTTTT.

The CDR3 region has the DNA TGTGCCAGCAGCTTAGGGGGGGGAGGCTCTGGAAACACCATATATTTT. Amino acid sequence: CASSLGGGGSGNTIYF. The genes are TRBV7-2 and TRBJ1-3; a weak D match, TRBD1 (5 bases). This CDR3 region has 16 residues. Trimming shortened V by 1 base and J by 0 bases, and 10 bases separated the two germline ends. CDR1 SGHTA and CDR2 FQGNSA come from the germline V gene.

The chain links TRBV6-4 to TRBJ2-5, with TRBD2 matching 9 bases. This CDR3 is built from 15 residues. Germline loops: CDR1 MRHNA, CDR2 SNTAGT. The J segment lost 5 bases and the V segment lost 4 bases, leaving 8 bases of the junction unmatched. Here the CDR3 reads CASSVSGLAGETQYF. For the CDR3, the DNA is TGTGCCAGCAGTGTATCTGGGCTAGCGGGGGAGACCCAGTACTTC.

The J gene is TRBJ2-7, the V gene TRBV29-1, with D maybe TRBD1 (6 bases). Per germline, CDR1 SQVTM and CDR2 ANQGSEA. The CDR3 contains 13 residues. The V end was cut by 3 bases, the J end by 0 bases, with 9 bases between. CDR3 in amino acids: CSVETGNSYEQYF. CDR3 DNA: TGCAGCGTTGAGACAGGAAACTCCTACGAGCAGTACTTC.